A selection of T cell receptor beta chains follows, all from one sample in a study of T cell repertoires in cytomegalovirus infection. The antigens these receptors bind are not known. Each CDR3 protein is one row after TCRdb ran MiXCR on the reads. The sample has some 800,000 distinct CDR3 sequences, roughly 29% seen once. The specimen comprised cultured CD8+ T cells from PBMCs, sampled from culture after CMV antigen stimulation. These receptors all stem from a human donor in good health (CMV status not recorded). Some clones in this sample may be carry-over from other donors' samples. Each CDR3 is given with its conserved first and last residue. The D gene is left open where the match is weak. Where a row states a size, it is once, few, many or the class of an expanded clone; other rows omit it.

size	D	V	J	DNA	CDR3
.	.	TRBV6-2/TRBV6-3	TRBJ1-6	TGTGCCAGCAGTTACTCGATGGGGGTACGCTCACCCCTCCACTTT	CASSYSMGVRSPLHF
few	.	TRBV2	TRBJ2-3	TGTGCCAGCGGACTGCCAGATACGCAGTATTTT	CASGLPDTQYF
few	.	TRBV6-5	TRBJ1-5	TGTGCCAGCAGTTACGGGGGGAGAGGGGGTTTGAGCTCCAGGGGTCAGCCCCAGCATTTT	CASSYGGRGGLSSRGQPQHF
few	.	TRBV7-6	TRBJ2-5	TGTGCCAGCTCCCCACAGGGAACGGGCGAGACCCAGTACTTC	CASSPQGTGETQYF
.	.	TRBV4-1	TRBJ2-2	TGCGCCAGCAGCCGTGGACGGGATTCTGGGACCGGGGAGCTGTTTTTT	CASSRGRDSGTGELFF
.	.	TRBV10-1	TRBJ1-4	TGCGCCAGCAGTGCACAGGGATGGGAAAAACTGTTTTTT	CASSAQGWEKLFF
few	.	TRBV11-2	TRBJ2-5	TGTGCCAGCAGCTTAGGGCAGAGACCGAAAGAGACCCAGTACTTC	CASSLGQRPKETQYF
.	.	TRBV12-3/TRBV12-4	TRBJ1-5	TGTGCCAGCAGTTTGGGCAGGGCAGGGAGCAATCAGCCCCAGCATTTT	CASSLGRAGSNQPQHF
.	.	TRBV7-9	TRBJ1-2	TGTGCCAGCAGCTCTAGGACAGAAGGATTGGCTGGCTACACCTTC	CASSSRTEGLAGYTF
.	TRBD1	TRBV28	TRBJ1-1	TGTGCCAGCAGTTTATTTGTGACAGGGGGCAGGAACACTGAAGCTTTCTTT	CASSLFVTGGRNTEAFF
.	.	TRBV20-1	TRBJ2-3	TGCAGTGCTAGAGTTGGGACTTCAGATACGCAGTATTTT	CSARVGTSDTQYF
many	.	TRBV7-2	TRBJ2-2	TGTGCCAGCAGTTCCGGGCTGCTCGCGGGCTACACCGGGGAGCTGTTTTTT	CASSSGLLAGYTGELFF
.	.	TRBV4-1	TRBJ2-1	TGTGCCAGCAGCCAAGCCCCCACTGGCCTCGATGAGCAGTTCTTC	CASSQAPTGLDEQFF
.	TRBD1	TRBV27	TRBJ2-5	TGTGCCAGCAGTATAGGACAGGGGCGGCAGACCCAGTACTTC	CASSIGQGRQTQYF
many	.	TRBV7-9	TRBJ1-5	TGTGCCAGCAGCTTAGGGACAGCCCCGCCGGTGGCCCAGCATTTT	CASSLGTAPPVAQHF
once	.	TRBV27	TRBJ2-1	TGTGCCAGCAGTCCTCCGCCCCCCCCCGTCTCCTACAATGAGCAGTTCTTC	CASSPPPPPVSYNEQFF